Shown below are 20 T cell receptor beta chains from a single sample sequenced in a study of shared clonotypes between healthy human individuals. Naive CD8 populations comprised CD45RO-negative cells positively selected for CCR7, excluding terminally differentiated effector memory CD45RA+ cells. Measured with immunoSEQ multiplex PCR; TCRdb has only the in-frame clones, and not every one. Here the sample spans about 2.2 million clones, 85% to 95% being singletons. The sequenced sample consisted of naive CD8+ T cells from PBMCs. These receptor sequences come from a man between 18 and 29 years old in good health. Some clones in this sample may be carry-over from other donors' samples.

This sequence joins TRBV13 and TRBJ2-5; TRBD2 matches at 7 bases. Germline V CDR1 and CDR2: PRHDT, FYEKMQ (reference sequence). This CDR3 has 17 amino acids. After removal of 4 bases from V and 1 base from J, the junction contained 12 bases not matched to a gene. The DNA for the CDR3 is TGTGCCAGCAGCTCCCGTGGGGCGGGAGCTCTCCAAGAGACCCAGTACTTC. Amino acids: CASSSRGAGALQETQYF.

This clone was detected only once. CDR3 nucleotide sequence: TGTGCCAGCAGCTTAGTTTTTGGGAGGGGAGAGGACAGCTCCTACGAGCAGTACTTC. This translates into CASSLVFGRGEDSSYEQYF. The chain joins TRBV11-3 to TRBJ2-7; D may be TRBD2 (7 bases). The V gene lost 1 base and the J gene lost 0 bases, with 22 bases spanning the gap. Per the germline V gene, CDR1 is SGHNT and CDR2 is YENEEA. This CDR3 has 19 residues.

CDR3 bases: TGCGCCAGCAGCTTAAGTGGCAGTAACAATGAGCAGTTCTTC. Protein product: CASSLSGSNNEQFF. The chain uses TRBV5-1 and TRBJ2-1; no clear D. V was pared by 2 bases and J by 5 bases, with 11 bases between. The CDR3 length is 14 residues. The germline gives CDR1 SGHRS, CDR2 YFSETQ.

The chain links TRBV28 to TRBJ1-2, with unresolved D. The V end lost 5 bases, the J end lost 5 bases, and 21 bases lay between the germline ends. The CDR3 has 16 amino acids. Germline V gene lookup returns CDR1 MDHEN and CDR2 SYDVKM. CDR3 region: CASSPERITRGYGYTF. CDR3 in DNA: TGTGCCAGCAGTCCTGAAAGAATAACAAGAGGGTATGGCTACACCTTC.

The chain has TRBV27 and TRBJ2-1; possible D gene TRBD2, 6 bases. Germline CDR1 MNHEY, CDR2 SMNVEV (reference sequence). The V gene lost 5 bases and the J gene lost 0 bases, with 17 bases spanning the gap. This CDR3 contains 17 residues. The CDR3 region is CASSAFLAPSSYNEQFF. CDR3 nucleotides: TGTGCCAGCAGTGCCTTTCTAGCGCCAAGCTCCTACAATGAGCAGTTCTTC.

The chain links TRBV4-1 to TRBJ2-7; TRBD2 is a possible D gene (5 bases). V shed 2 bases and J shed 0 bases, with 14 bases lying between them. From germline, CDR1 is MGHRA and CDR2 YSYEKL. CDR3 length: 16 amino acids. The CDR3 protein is CASSQIVSGSSYEQYF. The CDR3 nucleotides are TGCGCCAGCAGCCAAATCGTGAGCGGTAGCTCCTACGAGCAGTACTTC.

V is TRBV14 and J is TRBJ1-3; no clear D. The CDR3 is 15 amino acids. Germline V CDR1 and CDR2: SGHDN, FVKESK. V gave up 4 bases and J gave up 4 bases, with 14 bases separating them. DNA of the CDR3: TGTGCCAGCAGCCCTCTCGGCCGGCTAGGAAACACCATATATTTT. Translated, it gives CASSPLGRLGNTIYF.

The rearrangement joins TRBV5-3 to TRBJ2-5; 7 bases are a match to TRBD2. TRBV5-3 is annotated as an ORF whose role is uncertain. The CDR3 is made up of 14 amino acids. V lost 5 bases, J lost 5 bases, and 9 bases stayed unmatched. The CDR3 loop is CARSQRGALETQYF. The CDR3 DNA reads TGTGCCAGAAGTCAGCGGGGAGCTCTGGAGACCCAGTACTTC.

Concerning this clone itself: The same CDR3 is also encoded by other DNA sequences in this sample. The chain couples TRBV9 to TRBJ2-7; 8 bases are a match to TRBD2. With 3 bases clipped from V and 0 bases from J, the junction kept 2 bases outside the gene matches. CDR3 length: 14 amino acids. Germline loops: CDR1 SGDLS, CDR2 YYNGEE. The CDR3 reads CASSAGGNSYEQYF. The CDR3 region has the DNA TGTGCCAGCAGCGCGGGGGGGAACTCCTACGAGCAGTACTTC.

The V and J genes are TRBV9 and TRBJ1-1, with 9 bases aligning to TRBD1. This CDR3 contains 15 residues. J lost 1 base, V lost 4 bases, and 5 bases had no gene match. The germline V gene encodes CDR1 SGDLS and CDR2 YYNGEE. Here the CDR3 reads CASSPRQGGNTEAFF. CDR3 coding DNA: TGTGCCAGCAGCCCCCGACAGGGGGGGAACACTGAAGCTTTCTTT.

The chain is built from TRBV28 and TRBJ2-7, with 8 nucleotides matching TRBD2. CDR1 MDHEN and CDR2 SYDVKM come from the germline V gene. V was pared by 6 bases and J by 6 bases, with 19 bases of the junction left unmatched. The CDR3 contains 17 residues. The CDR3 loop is CASSPPTWVAGLPEQYF. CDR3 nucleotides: TGTGCCAGCAGCCCACCGACCTGGGTAGCGGGATTACCCGAGCAGTACTTC. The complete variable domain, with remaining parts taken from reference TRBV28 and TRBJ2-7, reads DVKVTQSSRYLVKRTGEKVFLECVQDMDHENMFWYRQDPGLGLRLIYFSYDVKMKEKGDIPEGYSVSREKKERFSLILESASTNQTSMYLCASSPPTWVAGLPEQYFGPGTRLTVT.

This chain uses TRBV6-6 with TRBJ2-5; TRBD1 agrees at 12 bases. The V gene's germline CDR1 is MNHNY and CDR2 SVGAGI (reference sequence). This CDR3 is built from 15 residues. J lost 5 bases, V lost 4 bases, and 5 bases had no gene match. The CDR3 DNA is TGTGCCAGCAGTTCCCGGGACAGGGGGCGGGAGACCCAGTACTTC. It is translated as CASSSRDRGRETQYF.

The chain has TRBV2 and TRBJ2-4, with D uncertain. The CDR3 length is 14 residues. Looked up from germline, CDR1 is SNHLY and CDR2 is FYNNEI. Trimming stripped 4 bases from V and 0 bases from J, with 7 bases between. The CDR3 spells CASSGGVAKNIQYF. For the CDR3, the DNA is TGTGCCAGCAGTGGGGGTGTAGCCAAAAACATTCAGTACTTC. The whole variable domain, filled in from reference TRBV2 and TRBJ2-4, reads EPEVTQTPSHQVTQMGQEVILRCVPISNHLYFYWYRQILGQKVEFLVSFYNNEISEKSEIFDDQFSVERPDGSNFTLKIRSTKLEDSAMYFCASSGGVAKNIQYFGAGTRLSVL.

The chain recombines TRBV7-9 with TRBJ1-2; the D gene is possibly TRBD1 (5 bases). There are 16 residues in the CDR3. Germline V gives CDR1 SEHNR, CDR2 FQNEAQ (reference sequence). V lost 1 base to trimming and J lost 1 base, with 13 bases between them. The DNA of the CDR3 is TGTGCCAGCAGCTTAGAGCCAGGGACCTTTAACTATGGCTACACCTTC. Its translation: CASSLEPGTFNYGYTF.

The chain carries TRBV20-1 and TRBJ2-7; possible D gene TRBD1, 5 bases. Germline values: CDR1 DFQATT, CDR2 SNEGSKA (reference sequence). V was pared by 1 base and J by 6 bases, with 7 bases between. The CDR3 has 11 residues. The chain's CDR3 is CSARVGPEQYF. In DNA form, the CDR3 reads TGCAGTGCTAGAGTGGGGCCCGAGCAGTACTTC.

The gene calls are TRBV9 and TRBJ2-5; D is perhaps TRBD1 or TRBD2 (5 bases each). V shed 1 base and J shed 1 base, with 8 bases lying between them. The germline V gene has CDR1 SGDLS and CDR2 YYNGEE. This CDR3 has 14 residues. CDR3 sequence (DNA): TGTGCCAGCAGCGTACAAGGGACCCAAGAGACCCAGTACTTC. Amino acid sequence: CASSVQGTQETQYF.

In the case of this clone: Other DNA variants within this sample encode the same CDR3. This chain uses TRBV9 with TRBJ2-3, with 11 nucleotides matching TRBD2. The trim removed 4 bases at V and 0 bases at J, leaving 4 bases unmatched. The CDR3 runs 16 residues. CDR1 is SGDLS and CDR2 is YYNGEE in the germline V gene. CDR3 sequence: CASSPRTSGSTDTQYF. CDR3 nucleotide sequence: TGTGCCAGCAGCCCCCGGACTAGCGGGAGCACAGATACGCAGTATTTT.

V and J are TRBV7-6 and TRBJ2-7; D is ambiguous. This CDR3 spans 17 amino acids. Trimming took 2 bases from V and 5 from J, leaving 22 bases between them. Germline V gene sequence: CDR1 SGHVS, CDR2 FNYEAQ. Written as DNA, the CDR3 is TGTGCCAGCAGCTTAAGTTCCGTGGAATCGGTAAGGGACGAGCAGTACTTC. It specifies CASSLSSVESVRDEQYF.

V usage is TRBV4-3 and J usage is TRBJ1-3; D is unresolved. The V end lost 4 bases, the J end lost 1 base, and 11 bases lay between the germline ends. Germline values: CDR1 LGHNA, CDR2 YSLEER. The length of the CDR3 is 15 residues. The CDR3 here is CASSLLGSSGNTIYF. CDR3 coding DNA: TGCGCCAGCAGCCTCCTAGGCTCTTCTGGAAACACCATATATTTT.

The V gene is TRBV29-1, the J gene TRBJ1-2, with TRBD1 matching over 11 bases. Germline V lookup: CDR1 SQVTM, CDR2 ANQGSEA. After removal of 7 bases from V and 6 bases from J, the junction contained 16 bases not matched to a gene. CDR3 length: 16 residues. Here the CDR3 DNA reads TGCAGCGCCATTGGACAGGGGGCCTTTTTCGAGGATGGCTACACCTTC. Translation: CSAIGQGAFFEDGYTF.